This is a list of T cell receptor beta chains from one sample in a study of cytomegalovirus exposure and HLA in healthy donors. Profiled with immunoSEQ multiplex PCR; TCRdb holds only in-frame clones, not every one. The sample shows approximately 180,000 clones, roughly 73% of them seen only once. The sequenced sample was PBMCs. These TCRs come from a woman in her twenties or thirties in good health and CMV-seronegative. Each CDR3 is given with its conserved first and last residue. D genes are given only for firm matches. Clone size is not always given. Where it is, it says once, few, many or a class for expanded clones.

size: .; D: .; J: TRBJ2-1; V: TRBV5-1; DNA: TGCGCCAGCAGCTTGGCCCAGGGGCCATATAACAATGAGCAGTTCTTC; CDR3: CASSLAQGPYNNEQFF
size: .; D: TRBD2; J: TRBJ2-7; V: TRBV27; DNA: TGTGCCAGCAGTTTACGGGGGGCCTACGAGCAGTACTTC; CDR3: CASSLRGAYEQYF
size: .; D: .; J: TRBJ1-1; V: TRBV11-1; DNA: TGTGCCAGCAGCGTGTCAGGGGTCATGCGAGCTTTCTTT; CDR3: CASSVSGVMRAFF
size: medium-sized; D: TRBD1; J: TRBJ2-2; V: TRBV5-1; DNA: TGCGCCAGCAGCTTGGTTAAGACAGGGGGGAACACCGGGGAGCTGTTTTTT; CDR3: CASSLVKTGGNTGELFF
size: .; D: TRBD1; J: TRBJ1-1; V: TRBV28; DNA: TGTGCCAGCAGTTTACCCAGGGGGCTCCTTGGTGCTTTCTTT; CDR3: CASSLPRGLLGAFF
size: .; D: TRBD2; J: TRBJ2-7; V: TRBV5-1; DNA: TGCGCCAGCAGCTTGGGACTAGCGGACTACGAGCAGTACTTC; CDR3: CASSLGLADYEQYF
size: .; D: TRBD1; J: TRBJ2-2; V: TRBV5-1; DNA: TGCGCCAGCAGCTTCACGCCGGGACAGGGTATAACCGGGGAGCTGTTTTTT; CDR3: CASSFTPGQGITGELFF
size: .; D: .; J: TRBJ2-2; V: TRBV7-9; DNA: TGTGCCAGCAGACCTACTAGTTCTGGGGAGCTGTTTTTT; CDR3: CASRPTSSGELFF
size: .; D: TRBD1; J: TRBJ2-3; V: TRBV6-1; DNA: TGTGCCAGCAGTCCAACGGACAGGGGAACAGATACGCAGTATTTT; CDR3: CASSPTDRGTDTQYF
size: .; D: TRBD1; J: TRBJ2-2; V: TRBV5-3; DNA: TGTGCCAGAAGCTCCTTAGGACAGGGGGACCCCGCGAACACCGGGGAGCTGTTTTTT; CDR3: CARSSLGQGDPANTGELFF
size: .; D: .; J: TRBJ1-2; V: TRBV6-5; DNA: TGTGCCAGCAGTTACCGGGGAATCGACGGCTACACCTTC; CDR3: CASSYRGIDGYTF
size: .; D: .; J: TRBJ2-6; V: TRBV7-9; DNA: TGTGCCAGCGATTCCCTCGGGTCTGGGGCCAACGTCCTGACTTTC; CDR3: CASDSLGSGANVLTF
size: .; D: TRBD1; J: TRBJ1-2; V: TRBV6-6; DNA: TGTGCCAGCAGTTACGGGCGCAGGGGGTCCTATGGCTACACCTTC; CDR3: CASSYGRRGSYGYTF
size: few; D: TRBD2; J: TRBJ2-2; V: TRBV18; DNA: TGTGCCAGCTCACCTAGCGGGGGGGCTGCCGGCACCGGGGAGCTGTTTTTT; CDR3: CASSPSGGAAGTGELFF
size: .; D: TRBD1; J: TRBJ1-1; V: TRBV10-3; DNA: TGTGCCATCAGTGAAAAGGGACAGAGGAACACTGAAGCTTTCTTT; CDR3: CAISEKGQRNTEAFF
size: .; D: .; J: TRBJ1-2; V: TRBV5-4; DNA: TGTGCCAGCAGCCCGGACAGCTATGGCTACACCTTC; CDR3: CASSPDSYGYTF
size: .; D: TRBD1; J: TRBJ1-2; V: TRBV27; DNA: TGTGCCAGCAGTCCTGGGGGGACAGGGGGCTTAATCTATGGCTACACCTTC; CDR3: CASSPGGTGGLIYGYTF
size: once; D: TRBD1; J: TRBJ1-1; V: TRBV5-1; DNA: TGCGCCAGCAGCCCGCTGGGACAGGGGGTTGGCTTGAACACTGAAGCTTTCTTT; CDR3: CASSPLGQGVGLNTEAFF
size: .; D: TRBD1; J: TRBJ1-4; V: TRBV5-5; DNA: TGTGCCAGCAGCTTGGGGACAGGGCGGGAAAAACTGTTTTTT; CDR3: CASSLGTGREKLFF
size: .; D: .; J: TRBJ1-1; V: TRBV4-1; DNA: TGCGCCAGCAGCCCATACCCAGGGAAATCTGATATTGAAGCTTTCTTT; CDR3: CASSPYPGKSDIEAFF
size: .; D: .; J: TRBJ2-2; V: TRBV6-6; DNA: TGTGCCAGCAGTTATACGAACACCGGGGAGCTGTTTTTT; CDR3: CASSYTNTGELFF
size: .; D: TRBD2; J: TRBJ2-3; V: TRBV10-3; DNA: TGTGCCATCGCTAGCGGGGGAGGTGCAGATACGCAGTATTTT; CDR3: CAIASGGGADTQYF
size: .; D: TRBD2; J: TRBJ2-1; V: TRBV7-3; DNA: TGTGCCAGCAGCTTAACCGACGTAGGACTAGTAGCGAATGAGCAGTTCTTC; CDR3: CASSLTDVGLVANEQFF
size: .; D: .; J: TRBJ1-6; V: TRBV10-3; DNA: TGTGCCATCAGCAAATCGGTCCTCGATAATTCACCCCTCCACTTT; CDR3: CAISKSVLDNSPLHF
size: .; D: TRBD1; J: TRBJ1-2; V: TRBV7-8; DNA: TGTGCCAGCAGCTTAGTTCCCGGGACAGGGGGTTGTGGCTACACCTTC; CDR3: CASSLVPGTGGCGYTF
size: .; D: .; J: TRBJ1-1; V: TRBV19; DNA: TGTGCCAGTAGTCACGAAGGGAGGGGAGTCACTGAAGCTTTCTTT; CDR3: CASSHEGRGVTEAFF
size: .; D: TRBD1; J: TRBJ1-1; V: TRBV19; DNA: TGTGCCAGTAGTCGACAGGGAAACACTGAAGCTTTCTTT; CDR3: CASSRQGNTEAFF
size: .; D: .; J: TRBJ2-6; V: TRBV18; DNA: TGTGCCAGCTCACCAGTCGGGTCTGGGGCCAACGTCCTGACTTTC; CDR3: CASSPVGSGANVLTF
size: .; D: TRBD2; J: TRBJ2-7; V: TRBV27; DNA: TGTGCCAGCAGGTTAGCGGGGGGCCCCTACGAGCAGTACTTC; CDR3: CASRLAGGPYEQYF
size: few; D: TRBD1; J: TRBJ2-1; V: TRBV11-1; DNA: TGTGCCAGCAGCTCCGGGGGACAGGATTACAATGAGCAGTTCTTC; CDR3: CASSSGGQDYNEQFF
size: .; D: TRBD1; J: TRBJ2-3; V: TRBV5-1; DNA: TGCGCCAGCAGCTCACAGGGGTCATATAGCACAGATACGCAGTATTTT; CDR3: CASSSQGSYSTDTQYF
size: few; D: TRBD1; J: TRBJ2-7; V: TRBV4-1; DNA: TGCGCCAGCAGCTCCCGACAGGGCCCCTACGAGCAGTACTTC; CDR3: CASSSRQGPYEQYF
size: few; D: .; J: TRBJ1-2; V: TRBV7-9; DNA: TGTGCCAGCAGCTTAGGGGGGGGCAGCTCCTATGGCTACACCTTC; CDR3: CASSLGGGSSYGYTF
size: .; D: TRBD2; J: TRBJ2-3; V: TRBV5-1; DNA: TGCGCCAGCAGCATCACCGGGACTAGCGGGGGACGCCGCACAGATACGCAGTATTTT; CDR3: CASSITGTSGGRRTDTQYF
size: .; D: .; J: TRBJ1-1; V: TRBV20-1; DNA: TGCAGTGCCGGGGGGGAGACTGAAGCTTTCTTT; CDR3: CSAGGETEAFF
size: .; D: .; J: TRBJ1-1; V: TRBV5-6; DNA: TGTGCCAGCAGCTTGGGACACCTCGTGAACACTGAAGCTTTCTTT; CDR3: CASSLGHLVNTEAFF
size: .; D: TRBD1; J: TRBJ2-7; V: TRBV5-4; DNA: TGTGCCAGCAGTTCGATGAGGACAGGGTTATTCGAGCAGTACTTC; CDR3: CASSSMRTGLFEQYF
size: .; D: TRBD2; J: TRBJ2-1; V: TRBV6-5; DNA: TGTGCCAGCAGTTACAGACTAGCGGCCTACAATGAGCAGTTCTTC; CDR3: CASSYRLAAYNEQFF
size: .; D: .; J: TRBJ1-6; V: TRBV19; DNA: TGTGCCAGTAGTACACTGGCCGGTGGGAGCTCCTATAATTCACCCCTCCACTTT; CDR3: CASSTLAGGSSYNSPLHF
size: .; D: .; J: TRBJ1-5; V: TRBV19; DNA: TGTGCCAGTAGTCAGGCAGGGTATAGCAATCAGCCCCAGCATTTT; CDR3: CASSQAGYSNQPQHF
size: .; D: TRBD1; J: TRBJ2-7; V: TRBV5-1; DNA: TGCGCCAGCAGCATACGGGACAGGTACGAGCAGTACTTC; CDR3: CASSIRDRYEQYF
size: .; D: .; J: TRBJ1-4; V: TRBV29-1; DNA: TGCAGCGTTGCCGGACTTTATAATGAAAAACTGTTTTTT; CDR3: CSVAGLYNEKLFF
size: .; D: .; J: TRBJ1-2; V: TRBV7-2; DNA: TGTGCCAGCAGCTTAGTAATTGGGCCAGGGATTAATGGCTACACCTTC; CDR3: CASSLVIGPGINGYTF
size: few; D: TRBD1; J: TRBJ1-1; V: TRBV27; DNA: TGTGCCAGCAGTCACGGGACAGGGTACGCGAACACTGAAGCTTTCTTT; CDR3: CASSHGTGYANTEAFF
size: .; D: TRBD2; J: TRBJ2-1; V: TRBV7-8; DNA: TGTGCCAGCAGCTCTAATAGCGGGGGGGCCCCTGAGCAGTTCTTC; CDR3: CASSSNSGGAPEQFF
size: .; D: TRBD2; J: TRBJ2-1; V: TRBV19; DNA: TGTGCCAGTAGTATAGTGGGCGGGGGGGGCTACAATGAGCAGTTCTTC; CDR3: CASSIVGGGGYNEQFF
size: once; D: TRBD2; J: TRBJ2-3; V: TRBV11-2; DNA: TGTGCCAGCAGCTTATGGGAGGGGCCGGGCACAGATACGCAGTATTTT; CDR3: CASSLWEGPGTDTQYF
size: once; D: TRBD1; J: TRBJ2-2; V: TRBV7-3; DNA: TGTGCCAGCAGCCGGGGACAGGGCAACGGGGAGCTGTTTTTT; CDR3: CASSRGQGNGELFF
size: few; D: .; J: TRBJ1-2; V: TRBV5-5; DNA: TGTGCCAGCAGCTTGGAACCAGGCCCCTATGGCTACACCTTC; CDR3: CASSLEPGPYGYTF
size: .; D: .; J: TRBJ2-7; V: TRBV14; DNA: TGTGCCAGCAGCCAAGATACCTCCGGTGTCTCCTACGAGCAGTACTTC; CDR3: CASSQDTSGVSYEQYF
size: few; D: .; J: TRBJ1-2; V: TRBV11-2; DNA: TGTGCCAGCAGCTCGCATCAGGGTAACTATGGCTACACCTTC; CDR3: CASSSHQGNYGYTF
size: .; D: TRBD2; J: TRBJ2-3; V: TRBV4-1; DNA: TGCGCCAGCAGCCAAGCCGTCGGGGGGGCCAAGACAGATACGCAGTATTTT; CDR3: CASSQAVGGAKTDTQYF
size: .; D: TRBD2; J: TRBJ2-7; V: TRBV6-7; DNA: TGTGCCACCAGCTTTGCTCCGGGACTAGCGGGAGAAGGCAACGAGCAGTACTTC; CDR3: CATSFAPGLAGEGNEQYF
size: .; D: .; J: TRBJ1-4; V: TRBV19; DNA: TGTGCCAGTAGTGGGGGCCGAGGTGGGGAAAAACTGTTTTTT; CDR3: CASSGGRGGEKLFF
size: .; D: .; J: TRBJ1-5; V: TRBV5-8; DNA: TGTGCCAGCAACCGGCAGGGCAATCAGCCCCAGCATTTT; CDR3: CASNRQGNQPQHF
size: .; D: TRBD1; J: TRBJ1-2; V: TRBV7-8; DNA: TGTGCCAGCAGCCCACGGGACAGCCACTATGGCTACACCTTC; CDR3: CASSPRDSHYGYTF
size: .; D: TRBD1; J: TRBJ2-2; V: TRBV7-2; DNA: TGTGCCAGCAGCGCCGGGACAGGGGTAAACACCGGGGAGCTGTTTTTT; CDR3: CASSAGTGVNTGELFF
size: few; D: TRBD1; J: TRBJ1-1; V: TRBV5-6; DNA: TGTGCCAGCAGCTACCTGGACAGGGTAAACGCTGAAGCTTTCTTT; CDR3: CASSYLDRVNAEAFF
size: .; D: TRBD2; J: TRBJ2-1; V: TRBV4-1; DNA: TGCGCCAGCAGCCACATAGGGACTAAAAGCGATGAGCAGTTCTTC; CDR3: CASSHIGTKSDEQFF
size: .; D: TRBD2; J: TRBJ2-1; V: TRBV13; DNA: TGTGCCAGCAGCTTAGGACGAGGGCTAGCGGGTCCCGACGCAGTCTTC; CDR3: CASSLGRGLAGPDAVF